What follows are 26 T cell receptor beta chains derived from one specimen sequenced in a study of human T cells and chemical hapten exposure. TCRdb reprocessed the RACE reads via MiXCR and lists one record per CDR3 protein. The sample consists of tens of thousands of distinct CDR3 sequences, around 12% of them appearing once. Time point of the sample: patch test 3, about 24 weeks after DPC sensitization. Regarding treatment: therapeutic diphenylcyclopropenone sensitization with weekly scalp DPC. The source was whole blood, collected in connection with sensitization to the hapten diphenylcyclopropenone (DPC). All receptors come from a man aged 30 to 45 with alopecia areata. Some clones in this sample may be carry-over from other donors' samples.

Written as DNA, the CDR3 is TGTGCCTGGAGTGTACAGCTGCTTAGCACAGATACGCAGTATTTT. It specifies CAWSVQLLSTDTQYF. V and J are TRBV30 and TRBJ2-3; D is ambiguous. V dropped 0 bases and J dropped 0 bases, with 10 bases sitting between them. Germline V lookup: CDR1 GTSNPN, CDR2 SVGIG (reference sequence). The length of the CDR3 is 15 residues.

This clonotype is judged medium-sized. The chain combines TRBV12-3 or TRBV12-4 with TRBJ1-3; the match to TRBD1 covers 8 bases. The length of the CDR3 is 15 residues. V shed 5 bases and J 0 bases; nucleotides not matched to a gene: 3. The CDR3 sequence is CASSRDRNSGNTIYF. The CDR3 DNA reads TGTGCCAGCAGTAGGGACAGGAACTCTGGAAACACCATATATTTT.

This clonotype was picked up many times. J is TRBJ1-1 and V is TRBV11-2, with 11 bases matching TRBD1. This CDR3 spans 15 amino acids. CDR1 and CDR2 from the germline V gene are SGHAT and FQNNGV. J gave up 7 bases and V 4 bases, and 8 bases lay outside the gene matches. CDR3 coding DNA: TGTGCCAGCAGCTCCCCGGGACAGGGGGAGTATGAAGCTTTCTTT. Translation gives CASSSPGQGEYEAFF.

The sample holds many counts of this clonotype. The J gene is TRBJ1-5, the V gene TRBV12-3 or TRBV12-4, with 10 positions matching TRBD1. The CDR3 extends over 14 amino acids. The ends lost 6 bases at V and 9 bases at J; junction bases unmatched: 8. The DNA of the CDR3 is TGTGCCAGCAGCCTGACAGGGGGCCGACGGCCCCAGCATTTT. Translation: CASSLTGGRRPQHF.

This clonotype was seen more than once but under ten times. This chain links TRBV4-1 with TRBJ2-7, with 7 nucleotides matching TRBD1. Unmatched junction bases numbered 9, after V lost 0 bases and J lost 4 bases. The CDR3 sequence is 16 residues long. Per the germline V gene, CDR1 is MGHRA and CDR2 is YSYEKL. CDR3 in amino acids: CASSQDLRGGVYEQYF. DNA for the CDR3: TGCGCCAGCAGCCAAGATTTAAGAGGGGGCGTATACGAGCAGTACTTC.

This chain joins TRBV5-8 and TRBJ2-5, with 7 bases that match TRBD1. Germline loops: CDR1 SGHTS, CDR2 YDEGEE. J lost 1 base, V lost 0 bases, and 0 bases had no gene match. This CDR3 contains 14 residues. CDR3 in amino acids: CASSLGQGQETQYF. The CDR3 DNA reads as TGTGCCAGCAGCTTGGGACAGGGCCAAGAGACCCAGTACTTC.

This rearrangement joins TRBV29-1 to TRBJ1-2, with no clear D. CDR3 length: 13 residues. Germline V gives CDR1 SQVTM, CDR2 ANQGSEA. V lost 3 bases and J 3 bases, leaving 11 bases between the germline ends. The CDR3 spells CSVDVRTDYGYTF. The CDR3 DNA reads TGCAGCGTTGATGTAAGGACGGACTATGGCTACACCTTC.

The chain uses TRBV12-3 or TRBV12-4 and TRBJ1-4, with D uncertain. The V end lost 1 base, the J end lost 5 bases, and 2 bases lay between the germline ends. The CDR3 contains 12 residues. As DNA, the CDR3 is TGTGCCAGCAGTTTAGGGAATGAAAAACTGTTTTTT. Residues: CASSLGNEKLFF.

This clonotype was recorded a few times. The V and J genes are TRBV7-3 and TRBJ1-1; D uncertain. The germline gives CDR1 SGHTA, CDR2 FQGTGA. The V and J ends lost 6 bases and 1 base respectively, with 12 bases between them. CDR3 length: 14 amino acids. CDR3: CASRPTPGNTEAFF. For the CDR3, the DNA is TGTGCCAGCAGACCTACCCCGGGGAACACTGAAGCTTTCTTT.

This clonotype occurred many times. J is TRBJ1-2 and V is TRBV18; possibly TRBD1 for D (5 bases). Deletions cut 0 bases from V and 2 bases from J, with 13 bases between. The CDR3 totals 16 residues. Germline assignment: CDR1 KGHSH and CDR2 LQKENI. DNA of the CDR3: TGTGCCAGCTCACCACCGGAGGCAGGGCGGAACTATGGCTACACCTTC. The encoded protein is CASSPPEAGRNYGYTF. Drawing the rest from reference TRBV18 and TRBJ1-2, the complete variable domain is NAGVMQNPRHLVRRRGQEARLRCSPMKGHSHVYWYRQLPEEGLKFMVYLQKENIIDESGMPKERFSAEFPKEGPSILRIQQVVRGDSAAYFCASSPPEAGRNYGYTFGSGTRLTVV.

This clonotype was found a few times. The CDR3 DNA sequence: TGTGCCAGTAGTATCCCGGACAAATGGGAGGGGTTTGATGGCTACACCTTC. It yields the protein CASSIPDKWEGFDGYTF. The V call is TRBV19, the J call TRBJ1-2; D might be TRBD1 (5 bases). The CDR3 runs to 17 residues. The V end lost 3 bases, the J end lost 6 bases, and 23 bases lay between the germline ends. In germline, CDR1 is LNHDA, CDR2 SQIVND (reference sequence).

The chain carries TRBV3-1 and TRBJ1-1; 7 bases are shared with TRBD1. Germline V gives CDR1 LGHDT, CDR2 YNNKEL (reference sequence). The CDR3 runs 14 residues. V gave up 5 bases and J gave up 1 base; unmatched junction bases: 4. DNA for the CDR3: TGTGCCAGCAGCTCCTGGACAGGGAACACTGAAGCTTTCTTT. This sequence encodes CASSSWTGNTEAFF.

This clonotype was seen many times. The rearrangement links TRBV29-1 to TRBJ2-5; no clear D. The CDR3 is 13 amino acids. Trimming cost V 3 bases and J 2 bases, with 10 bases left between them. Germline V gene data show CDR1 as SQVTM and CDR2 as ANQGSEA. CDR3 loop: CSVDAYLQETQYF. The CDR3 DNA is TGCAGCGTTGATGCGTACCTTCAAGAGACCCAGTACTTC.

The chain joins TRBV5-6 to TRBJ1-1; D ambiguous. Germline CDR1 is SGHDT and CDR2 is YYEEEE. The CDR3 consists of 13 residues. The V end was cut by 4 bases, the J end by 0 bases, with 7 bases between. CDR3 in amino acids: CASSHSLNTEAFF. CDR3 nucleotides: TGTGCCAGCAGCCACAGCTTGAACACTGAAGCTTTCTTT.

This clonotype has just a few counts. The rearrangement joins TRBV29-1 to TRBJ1-1; D possibly corresponds to TRBD1 (6 bases). Trimming took off 7 bases at V and 0 bases at J, with 12 bases between the two ends. CDR1 SQVTM and CDR2 ANQGSEA come from the germline V gene. This CDR3 comprises 13 residues. CDR3 nucleotides: TGCAGCGCCTTAGGACAGATGAACACTGAAGCTTTCTTT. Protein: CSALGQMNTEAFF.

The sample holds a few counts of this clonotype. This chain links TRBV6-2 or TRBV6-3 with TRBJ2-5; D tentatively fits TRBD1 or TRBD2 (5 bases each). The V and J ends lost 7 bases and 1 base respectively, with 13 bases between them. The CDR3 is made up of 14 amino acids. Germline-derived CDR1 and CDR2 are MNHEY and SVGEGT. The CDR3 loop reads CASTTRGFQETQYF. The CDR3 DNA follows: TGTGCCAGCACAACGAGGGGTTTCCAAGAGACCCAGTACTTC.

In its sample, this clonotype was seen many times. The chain uses TRBV11-2 and TRBJ2-2; 7 nucleotides align to TRBD1. Germline lookup yields CDR1 SGHAT and CDR2 FQNNGV. The J segment lost 1 base and the V segment lost 4 bases, leaving 6 bases of the junction unmatched. CDR3 length: 16 amino acids. The DNA of the CDR3 is TGTGCCAGCAGCTCGCCGCGGACAGGGAACACCGGGGAGCTGTTTTTT. It yields the protein CASSSPRTGNTGELFF.

This clonotype has a handful of counts. J is TRBJ1-2 and V is TRBV20-1; 8 nucleotides agree with TRBD1. The J segment lost 4 bases and the V segment lost 4 bases, leaving 2 bases of the junction unmatched. The CDR3 spans 12 residues. Germline CDR1 DFQATT, CDR2 SNEGSKA (reference sequence). CDR3 sequence: CSATDRGYGYTF. The DNA of the CDR3 is TGCAGTGCTACCGACAGGGGCTATGGCTACACCTTC.

This clonotype was recorded many times. The gene calls are TRBV11-2 and TRBJ2-3, with D possibly matching TRBD2 (6 bases). Trimming shortened V by 2 bases and J by 4 bases, and 13 bases separated the two germline ends. Germline-derived CDR1 and CDR2 are SGHAT and FQNNGV. The CDR3 contains 15 residues. CDR3 nucleotides: TGTGCCAGCAGCTTAACGGGGGTCCGGGCAGATACGCAGTATTTT. As protein: CASSLTGVRADTQYF.

This clonotype was observed at least ten times. J is TRBJ1-5 and V is TRBV5-1; TRBD1 matches at 7 bases. This CDR3 comprises 16 residues. Germline-derived CDR1 and CDR2 are SGHRS and YFSETQ. With V trimmed by 4 bases and J by 0 bases, 7 bases remained unmatched. The CDR3 DNA follows: TGCGCCAGCAGCCCCGGACAGGTTTATAGCAATCAGCCCCAGCATTTT. The encoded protein is CASSPGQVYSNQPQHF.

The V gene is TRBV7-2, the J gene TRBJ2-5, with D perhaps assigned TRBD1 or TRBD2 (5 bases each). Trimming cost V 5 bases and J 1 base, with 14 bases left between them. Germline V gene sequence: CDR1 SGHTA, CDR2 FQGNSA. The length of the CDR3 is 15 residues. CDR3 amino acids: CASSPRDRLQETQYF. The CDR3 nucleotides read TGTGCCAGCAGCCCAAGGGACCGTCTCCAAGAGACCCAGTACTTC.

The chain combines TRBV3-1 with TRBJ2-7, with a possible D match to TRBD2 (5 bases). With 5 bases removed from V and 6 bases from J, the gap between germline ends came to 11 bases. The CDR3 is 12 amino acids. CDR1 and CDR2 (germline): LGHDT, YNNKEL (reference sequence). CDR3 in DNA: TGTGCCAGCAGCTATAACGAGGGCGAGCAGTACTTC. It is translated as CASSYNEGEQYF.

The sample holds a few counts of this clonotype. Its ends do not fully match the called genes, so a read error is possible. The chain uses TRBV3-1 and TRBJ2-3; 7 bases fit TRBD2. Germline-derived CDR1 and CDR2 are LGHDT and YNNKEL (reference sequence). This CDR3 has 13 amino acids. CDR3 DNA: TGTGCCAGCAGCCAAGAAGGAGGGTCCAGCGGGGATTTT. This codes for CASSQEGGSSGDF.

This clonotype was detected ten times or more. The chain uses TRBV28 and TRBJ2-7; D unclear. Trimming cost V 3 bases and J 0 bases, with 3 bases left between them. The CDR3 loop spans 12 amino acids. In germline, CDR1 is MDHEN, CDR2 SYDVKM. The CDR3 coding sequence is TGTGCCAGCAGTTTCGACTCCTACGAGCAGTACTTC. Protein sequence: CASSFDSYEQYF.

At least ten counts were recorded for this clonotype. The chain employs TRBV5-1 and TRBJ2-2; 8 bases are shared with TRBD1. The junction had 9 bases not matched to a gene; V was cut back by 2 bases and J by 3 bases. The germline V gene encodes CDR1 SGHRS and CDR2 YFSETQ. The CDR3 runs 17 residues. This CDR3 is CASSFPGGFAHTGELFF. In DNA, the CDR3 is TGCGCCAGCAGCTTTCCAGGGGGCTTCGCTCACACCGGGGAGCTGTTTTTT. The full variable domain, completed using reference TRBV5-1 and TRBJ2-2, is KAGVTQTPRYLIKTRGQQVTLSCSPISGHRSVSWYQQTPGQGLQFLFEYFSETQRNKGNFPGRFSGRQFSNSRSEMNVSTLELGDSALYLCASSFPGGFAHTGELFFGEGSRLTVL.

Only a few counts were recorded for this clonotype. This chain joins TRBV5-1 and TRBJ1-4; D not certain. Trimming removed 3 bases at V and 4 bases at J, with 13 bases between. The CDR3 runs to 15 residues. From germline, CDR1 is SGHRS and CDR2 YFSETQ. CDR3 DNA: TGCGCCAGCAGCTCGGGCGGCGGGTTTAATGAAAAACTGTTTTTT. Translation gives CASSSGGGFNEKLFF. Based on the CDR3 plus reference TRBV5-1 and TRBJ1-4, the full variable domain is KAGVTQTPRYLIKTRGQQVTLSCSPISGHRSVSWYQQTPGQGLQFLFEYFSETQRNKGNFPGRFSGRQFSNSRSEMNVSTLELGDSALYLCASSSGGGFNEKLFFGSGTQLSVL.